This T cell receptor beta chain was found in a study of blood T cell repertoires in COVID-19. The overall study: There were acute and convalescent COVID-19 samples, and they came from the United States, Italy and Spain.

The age range of participants was roughly 18 to 90 years, with residence in under 25 US areas. Allocation to cohorts depended on clinical history reported by the participants. Trimming stripped 5 bases from V and 0 bases from J, with 13 bases between. The CDR3 has 15 residues. The germline CDR1 and CDR2 sequences are SEHNR and FQNEAQ (reference sequence). Methods used by the authors: From reference gene primer amplification, estimates of nucleated cell counts were derived. Sequencing was performed with immunoSEQ multiplex PCR; in TCRdb, only in-frame clones are kept and a portion is missing. Clone size and the V and J calls come from that table; the DNA yielded D and trimming. This table holds roughly 260,000 clones, 87% found once.

This receptor was identified in a woman under 40 with acute COVID-19. The V gene is TRBV7-9, the J gene TRBJ1-1; D perhaps matches TRBD1 (6 bases). Sequencing was performed on PBMCs or T cells enriched from blood (not recorded which). CDR3 sequence reads: CASSPTRTVNTEAFF. Written as DNA, the CDR3 is TGTGCCAGCAGCCCCACCCGGACAGTGAACACTGAAGCTTTCTTT. Based on the CDR3 plus reference TRBV7-9 and TRBJ1-1, the full variable domain is DTGVSQNPRHKITKRGQNVTFRCDPISEHNRLYWYRQTLGQGPEFLTYFQNEAQLEKSRLLSDRFSAERPKGSFSTLEIQRTEQGDSAMYLCASSPTRTVNTEAFFGQGTRLTVV.